A selection of T cell receptor beta chains follows, all from one sample in a study of metastatic and nonmetastatic thyroid tumors. Via MiXCR, TCRdb re-called the PCR reads. The table records tens of thousands of clones, about a fifth of them present only once. The sequencing input was blood. These TCRs come from a female donor with papillary thyroid cancer or a benign thyroid nodule (not recorded which). Some clones in this sample may be carry-over from other donors' samples. CDR3s include the opening cysteine and the closing phenylalanine or tryptophan. The order of the fields is V gene, clone size, D gene, J gene, CDR3 DNA, CDR3 protein. D genes are given only for firm matches. Only part of the rows carry a size: once, few, many, or a class if the clone is expanded.

V: TRBV27
size: medium-sized
D: .
J: TRBJ2-3
DNA: TGTGCCAGCAGTGAAGAAGCAGATACGCAGTATTTT
CDR3: CASSEEADTQYF

V: TRBV11-3
size: .
D: TRBD2
J: TRBJ2-7
DNA: TGTGCCAGCAGGGCGGGAGCGGGTAGAAGGCAGTACTTC
CDR3: CASRAGAGRRQYF

V: TRBV12-3/TRBV12-4
size: many
D: TRBD1
J: TRBJ2-1
DNA: TGTGCCAGCAGTTCACCCGGGACAGGGGGCGATGAGCAGTTCTTC
CDR3: CASSSPGTGGDEQFF

V: TRBV30
size: .
D: TRBD1
J: TRBJ1-1
DNA: TGTGCCTGGAGCGATAGACAGGGCATGAACACTGAAGCTTTCTTT
CDR3: CAWSDRQGMNTEAFF

V: TRBV20-1
size: many
D: TRBD2
J: TRBJ2-3
DNA: TGCAGTGCTAGTACTAGCGGGCCCACAGATACGCAGTATTTT
CDR3: CSASTSGPTDTQYF

V: TRBV6-1
size: few
D: .
J: TRBJ1-2
DNA: TGTGCCAGCAGGTTGGGAACCTATGGCTACACCTTC
CDR3: CASRLGTYGYTF

V: TRBV6-1
size: medium-sized
D: .
J: TRBJ2-2
DNA: TGTGCCAGCACCCCTCGGGCAACGAACACCGGGGAGCTGTTTTTT
CDR3: CASTPRATNTGELFF

V: TRBV27
size: many
D: .
J: TRBJ1-5
DNA: TGTGCCAGCAGTTCGGTGGACGGAGATTATCAGCCCCAGCATTTT
CDR3: CASSSVDGDYQPQHF

V: TRBV4-1
size: many
D: .
J: TRBJ1-2
DNA: TGCGCCAGCAGCCAAGCCCCTCCCGGTGGCTACACCTTC
CDR3: CASSQAPPGGYTF

V: TRBV7-8
size: many
D: TRBD1
J: TRBJ2-1
DNA: TGTGCCAGCAGCTTAGCCGGACCCGGGACAGTAAATGAGCAGTTCTTC
CDR3: CASSLAGPGTVNEQFF

V: TRBV5-1
size: .
D: .
J: TRBJ2-7
DNA: TGCGCCACGGGGGACGTTTCCACCTACGAGCAGTACTTC
CDR3: CATGDVSTYEQYF

V: TRBV5-6
size: many
D: .
J: TRBJ1-3
DNA: TGTGCCAGCAGCTTCATAGGGTCCGGCAACACCATATATTTT
CDR3: CASSFIGSGNTIYF

V: TRBV6-2/TRBV6-3
size: few
D: TRBD1
J: TRBJ2-3
DNA: TGTGCCAGCATCCTACGGACAGGGGGCGATACGCAGTATTTT
CDR3: CASILRTGGDTQYF